These 23 T cell receptor beta chains were all obtained from the same sample, sequenced in a study of T-cell reconstitution after alpha-beta-depleted transplantation in children. Molecular barcoding with unique molecular identifiers was used for the TCRbeta library. MiXCR was run by TCRdb on the PCR reads, yielding one entry per CDR3 protein. In the table there are some 490,000 distinct CDR3 sequences, under 15% of which are singletons. Sequenced here: PBMCs from the stem cell graft donor, sampled from the stem cell graft. Receptors originate from a human donor who donated a stem cell graft to a child with combined immunodeficiency.

The chain links TRBV12-3 or TRBV12-4 to TRBJ2-5, with D tentatively TRBD1 (6 bases). Trimming left V 8 bases short and J 2 bases short, with 24 bases between. This CDR3 has 17 residues. This CDR3 is CASSLTRGGAHQETQYF. CDR3 in DNA: TGTGCCAGCTCCCTAACCCGAGGGGGTGCCCATCAAGAGACCCAGTACTTC.

The chain is built from TRBV4-2 and TRBJ2-2; TRBD1 matches 7 bases. Germline CDR1 and CDR2: LGHNA and YNFKEQ. The CDR3 is made up of 14 amino acids. The V gene end was trimmed by 0 bases and the J gene end by 9 bases; junction bases not matched to a gene: 4. Here the CDR3 DNA reads TGTGCCAGCAGCCAAGAGACAGGGAGACGGGAGCTGTTTTTT. Its translation: CASSQETGRRELFF.

This clonotype was picked up a small number of times. This chain connects TRBV5-1 to TRBJ2-1; 10 bases are shared with TRBD1. The CDR3 consists of 18 residues. V gave up 0 bases and J gave up 6 bases; unmatched junction bases: 12. Germline assignment: CDR1 SGHRS and CDR2 YFSETQ. The CDR3: CASSLGPYRTGGFNEQFF. CDR3 DNA: TGCGCCAGCAGCTTGGGGCCCTATAGGACAGGGGGTTTCAATGAGCAGTTCTTC.

This chain connects TRBV7-8 to TRBJ2-1; 9 bases line up with TRBD2. V dropped 2 bases and J dropped 7; count of bases not matched to a gene: 3. The CDR3 length is 14 residues. Germline CDR1 SGHVS, CDR2 FQNEAQ. The CDR3 sequence: CASSLLAGKNEQFF. The CDR3, as DNA: TGTGCCAGCAGCTTACTAGCGGGAAAGAATGAGCAGTTCTTC.

The CDR3 region has the DNA TGTGCCAGCACCGTTGGGGGGCTCTGCGAGCAGTACTTC. Its protein is CASTVGGLCEQYF. The genes are TRBV12-3 or TRBV12-4 and TRBJ2-7, with D possibly called TRBD1 or TRBD2 (6 bases each). The CDR3 runs to 13 residues. V gave up 7 bases and J gave up 6 bases, with 16 bases separating them.

The gene calls are TRBV27 and TRBJ2-1; 14 nucleotides align to TRBD2. The CDR3 has 15 residues. CDR1 MNHEY and CDR2 SMNVEV come from the germline V gene (reference sequence). V shed 3 bases, J shed 9 bases, and the junction held 4 bases outside the gene matches. The CDR3: CASSLGTSGRSEQFF. In nucleotides, the CDR3 is TGTGCCAGCAGTTTGGGGACTAGCGGGAGATCTGAGCAGTTCTTC.

The gene calls are TRBV3-1 and TRBJ1-4, with D perhaps matching TRBD1 (5 bases). The CDR3 consists of 19 residues. Germline CDR1 reads LGHDT; CDR2 reads YNNKEL (reference sequence). V was cut by 1 base and J by 3 bases, with 21 bases left in between. The CDR3 loop reads CASSQGIQVSGTANEKLFF. CDR3 bases: TGTGCCAGCAGCCAAGGGATACAGGTTTCGGGGACGGCTAATGAAAAACTGTTTTTT. The complete variable domain, with remaining parts taken from reference TRBV3-1 and TRBJ1-4, reads DTAVSQTPKYLVTQMGNDKSIKCEQNLGHDTMYWYKQDSKKFLKIMFSYNNKELIINETVPNRFSPKSPDKAHLNLHINSLELGDSAVYFCASSQGIQVSGTANEKLFFGSGTQLSVL.

V and J are TRBV5-1 and TRBJ2-1; D call uncertain. Germline V gene data show CDR1 as SGHRS and CDR2 as YFSETQ. V was clipped by 1 base and J by 8 bases, with 13 bases between them. The CDR3 covers 14 residues. This CDR3 reads CASSLSQARDEQFF. Written as DNA, the CDR3 is TGCGCCAGCAGCTTGTCTCAGGCCCGCGATGAGCAGTTCTTC. Based on the CDR3 plus reference TRBV5-1 and TRBJ2-1, the full variable domain is KAGVTQTPRYLIKTRGQQVTLSCSPISGHRSVSWYQQTPGQGLQFLFEYFSETQRNKGNFPGRFSGRQFSNSRSEMNVSTLELGDSALYLCASSLSQARDEQFFGPGTRLTVL.

Only a few counts were recorded for this clonotype. The chain combines TRBV12-3 or TRBV12-4 with TRBJ2-5, with 7 positions matching TRBD1. The CDR3 is made up of 15 amino acids. V lost 4 bases to trimming and J lost 1 base; unmatched junction nucleotides: 6. CDR3 sequence reads: CASSYPDRIQETQYF. The DNA of the CDR3 is TGTGCCAGCAGTTACCCGGACAGGATCCAAGAGACCCAGTACTTC.

This clonotype was seen more than once but under ten times. CDR3 sequence reads: CASGMYGNEQFF. In DNA, the CDR3 is TGTGCTAGTGGTATGTACGGGAATGAGCAGTTCTTC. The chain uses TRBV12-5 and TRBJ2-1; D not certain. Trimming took 5 bases from V and 7 from J, leaving 9 bases between them. Germline CDR1 and CDR2: LGHNT and FRNRAP. This CDR3 contains 12 residues.

This clonotype has a count of ten or more. The chain employs TRBV9 and TRBJ2-3, with 10 bases aligning to TRBD2. The V segment lost 3 bases and the J segment 11 bases; nucleotides outside the gene matches: 15. CDR3 length equals 16 residues. CDR1 and CDR2 from the germline V gene are SGDLS and YYNGEE. The CDR3 DNA reads TGTGCCAGCAGCGAAAGATCGGGACTAGCGATTCGTGGGCAGTATTTT. The encoded protein is CASSERSGLAIRGQYF.

In its sample, this clonotype was seen many times. The chain employs TRBV3-1 and TRBJ1-1; D is unresolved. The CDR3 contains 13 residues. The V gene's germline CDR1 is LGHDT and CDR2 YNNKEL (reference sequence). V was trimmed by 4 bases and J by 6 bases, leaving 12 bases between them. CDR3 DNA: TGTGCCAGCAGCCTCGGCGGAGGAGCTGAAGCTTTCTTT. The encoded protein is CASSLGGGAEAFF.

This clonotype was seen at least ten times. V and J are TRBV10-3 and TRBJ2-2; 7 nucleotides match TRBD1. The CDR3 length is 15 residues. Germline CDR1 and CDR2: ENHRY and SYGVKD. V lost 7 bases to trimming and J lost 2 bases; unmatched junction nucleotides: 7. The CDR3 region is CAITSQGSNTGELFF. The CDR3, as DNA: TGTGCCATCACATCACAGGGGAGCAACACCGGGGAGCTGTTTTTT.

The chain combines TRBV5-5 with TRBJ1-2, with 10 bases that match TRBD1. CDR3 length: 16 amino acids. Germline V gene lookup returns CDR1 SGHKS and CDR2 YYEKEE (reference sequence). V was pared by 3 bases and J by 7 bases, with 12 bases of the junction left unmatched. The CDR3 loop reads CASSWDQGQGIGGYTF. In DNA form, the CDR3 reads TGTGCCAGCAGCTGGGACCAGGGACAGGGGATCGGTGGCTACACCTTC. The full variable domain, with the rest looked up from reference TRBV5-5 and TRBJ1-2, is DAGVTQSPTHLIKTRGQQVTLRCSPISGHKSVSWYQQVLGQGPQFIFQYYEKEERGRGNFPDRFSARQFPNYSSELNVNALLLGDSALYLCASSWDQGQGIGGYTFGSGTRLTVV.

The sample holds a few counts of this clonotype. The V gene is TRBV4-3, the J gene TRBJ2-3; D may be TRBD2 (6 bases). The V gene's germline CDR1 is LGHNA and CDR2 YSLEER. CDR3 length: 17 amino acids. The V and J ends lost 3 bases and 2 bases respectively, with 18 bases between them. The CDR3 protein is CASSQVLARYPTDTQYF. In nucleotides, the CDR3 is TGCGCCAGCAGCCAGGTCCTAGCGAGATACCCCACAGATACGCAGTATTTT.

This clonotype was detected only a few times. The CDR3 region has the DNA TGTGCCAGCAAGCCGGGACAGGGGATATCTGGGGCCAACGTCCTGACTTTC. Translating gives CASKPGQGISGANVLTF. The rearrangement links TRBV2 to TRBJ2-6; the match to TRBD1 covers 10 bases. V shed 7 bases, J shed 1 base, and the junction held 7 bases outside the gene matches. The CDR3 extends over 17 amino acids. Per germline, CDR1 SNHLY and CDR2 FYNNEI.

CDR3 loop: CASSIVETNEKLFF. CDR3 sequence (DNA): TGTGCCAGTAGTATAGTCGAGACGAATGAAAAACTGTTTTTT. The chain links TRBV19 to TRBJ1-4; D is ambiguous. Germline V gene data show CDR1 as LNHDA and CDR2 as SQIVND (reference sequence). This CDR3 is 14 amino acids long. The germline V and J ends were trimmed by 1 base and 5 bases, with 8 bases remaining between them.

The gene calls are TRBV3-1 and TRBJ2-7; D is unresolved. This CDR3 has 14 amino acids. Trimming pared 0 bases from V and 3 bases from J, leaving 9 bases between. Germline lookup yields CDR1 LGHDT and CDR2 YNNKEL (reference sequence). DNA of the CDR3: TGTGCCAGCAGCCAAGAGGGCAGAAACTACGAGCAGTACTTC. Residues: CASSQEGRNYEQYF.

This clonotype appeared a few times. The V call is TRBV20-1, the J call TRBJ2-4; 7 bases are shared with TRBD1. V lost 4 bases to trimming and J lost 0 bases; unmatched junction nucleotides: 6. Germline V gene lookup returns CDR1 DFQATT and CDR2 SNEGSKA (reference sequence). The CDR3 runs 15 residues. The CDR3 protein is CSATDRARAKNIQYF. CDR3 bases: TGCAGTGCTACCGACAGGGCGAGAGCCAAAAACATTCAGTACTTC.

This clonotype was seen only a few times. This rearrangement joins TRBV12-3 or TRBV12-4 to TRBJ1-5, with 7 bases matching TRBD1. J was trimmed by 7 bases and V by 5 bases; bases with no gene match: 20. The CDR3 totals 18 residues. CDR3 loop: CASSRRPGQWGSYQPQHF. The CDR3 DNA sequence: TGTGCCAGCAGTCGGCGCCCGGGACAGTGGGGGTCTTACCAGCCCCAGCATTTT.

This clonotype has a handful of counts. This chain uses TRBV7-8 with TRBJ2-7, with a weak D call TRBD1 (6 bases). V lost 5 bases and J 4 bases, leaving 18 bases between the germline ends. CDR3 length equals 15 residues. Germline CDR1 is SGHVS and CDR2 is FQNEAQ. The CDR3 protein is CASSPPGVGVYEQYF. The CDR3 DNA reads as TGTGCCAGCAGCCCACCAGGGGTCGGTGTGTACGAGCAGTACTTC.

This chain connects TRBV24-1 to TRBJ2-7, with TRBD2 matching over 7 bases. CDR3 length: 16 amino acids. CDR1 is KGHDR and CDR2 is SFDVKD in the germline V gene. V gave up 0 bases and J gave up 2 bases; unmatched junction bases: 6. CDR3 amino acids: CATSDLVPSGTYEQYF. CDR3 DNA sequence: TGTGCCACCAGTGATTTGGTACCTAGCGGTACCTACGAGCAGTACTTC.

This clonotype was detected many times. V gene TRBV5-1 combines with J gene TRBJ2-7; D may be TRBD1 (6 bases). Looked up from germline, CDR1 is SGHRS and CDR2 is YFSETQ. V was clipped by 0 bases and J by 6 bases, with 13 bases between them. The CDR3 runs to 14 residues. The CDR3 DNA reads as TGCGCCAGCAGCTTGGGGGGGCTCCTGGTCGAGCAGTACTTC. Protein product: CASSLGGLLVEQYF.